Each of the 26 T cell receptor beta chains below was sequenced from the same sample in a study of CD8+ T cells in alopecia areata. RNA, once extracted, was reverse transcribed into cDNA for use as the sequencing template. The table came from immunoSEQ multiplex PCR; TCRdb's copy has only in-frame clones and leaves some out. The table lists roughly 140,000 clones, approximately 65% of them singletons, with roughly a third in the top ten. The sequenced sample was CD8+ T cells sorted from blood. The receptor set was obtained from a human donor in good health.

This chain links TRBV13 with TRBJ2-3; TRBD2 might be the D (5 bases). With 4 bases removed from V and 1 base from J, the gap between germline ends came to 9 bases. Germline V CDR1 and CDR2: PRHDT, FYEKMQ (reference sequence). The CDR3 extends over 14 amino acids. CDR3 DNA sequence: TGTGCCAGCAGCTCGTCGGAGGGCACAGATACGCAGTATTTT. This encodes CASSSSEGTDTQYF. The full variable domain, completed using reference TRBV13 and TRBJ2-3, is AAGVIQSPRHLIKEKRETATLKCYPIPRHDTVYWYQQGPGQDPQFLISFYEKMQSDKGSIPDRFSAQQFSDYHSELNMSSLELGDSALYFCASSSSEGTDTQYFGPGTRLTVL.

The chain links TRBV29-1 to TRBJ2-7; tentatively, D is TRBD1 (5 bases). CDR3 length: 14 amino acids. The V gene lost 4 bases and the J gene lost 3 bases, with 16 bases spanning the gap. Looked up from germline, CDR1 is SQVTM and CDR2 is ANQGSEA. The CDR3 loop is CSVVRTGQIYEQYF. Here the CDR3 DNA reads TGCAGCGTTGTTAGAACAGGACAAATCTACGAGCAGTACTTC.

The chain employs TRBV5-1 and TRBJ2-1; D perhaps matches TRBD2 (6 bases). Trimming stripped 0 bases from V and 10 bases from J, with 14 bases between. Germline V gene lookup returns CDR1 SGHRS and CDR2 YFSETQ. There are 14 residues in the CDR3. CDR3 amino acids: CASSLAGVPPEQFF. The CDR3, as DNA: TGCGCCAGCAGCTTGGCGGGGGTACCCCCGGAGCAGTTCTTC.

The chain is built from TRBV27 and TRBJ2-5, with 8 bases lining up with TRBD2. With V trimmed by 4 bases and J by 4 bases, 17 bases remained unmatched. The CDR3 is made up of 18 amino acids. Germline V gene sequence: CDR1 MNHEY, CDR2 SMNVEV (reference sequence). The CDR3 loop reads CASSSFPATGGQGETQYF. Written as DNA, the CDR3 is TGTGCCAGCAGTTCGTTCCCCGCTACGGGAGGGCAGGGAGAGACCCAGTACTTC.

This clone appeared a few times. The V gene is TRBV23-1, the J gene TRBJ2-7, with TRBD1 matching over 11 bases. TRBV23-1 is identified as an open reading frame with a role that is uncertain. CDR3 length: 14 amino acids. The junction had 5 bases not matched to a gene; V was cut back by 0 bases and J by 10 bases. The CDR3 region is CASSQSQGQGVQYF. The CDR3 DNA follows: TGCGCCAGCAGTCAATCGCAGGGACAGGGGGTCCAGTACTTC.

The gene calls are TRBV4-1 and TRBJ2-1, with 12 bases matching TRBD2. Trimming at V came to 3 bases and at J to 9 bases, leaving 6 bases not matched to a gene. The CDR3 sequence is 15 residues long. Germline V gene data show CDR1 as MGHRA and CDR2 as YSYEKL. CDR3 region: CASSHLAGGYSEQFF. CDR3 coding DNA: TGCGCCAGCAGCCATCTAGCGGGAGGGTATAGTGAGCAGTTCTTC.

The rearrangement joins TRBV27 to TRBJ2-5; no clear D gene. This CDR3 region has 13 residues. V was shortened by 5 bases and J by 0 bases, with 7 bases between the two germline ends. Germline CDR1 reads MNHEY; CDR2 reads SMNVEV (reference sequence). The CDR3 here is CASSPENQETQYF. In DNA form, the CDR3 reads TGTGCCAGCAGTCCGGAGAACCAAGAGACCCAGTACTTC.

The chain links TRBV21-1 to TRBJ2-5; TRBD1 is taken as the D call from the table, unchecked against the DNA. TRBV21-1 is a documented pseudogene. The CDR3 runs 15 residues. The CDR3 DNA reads TGTGCCAGCAGCAACATCGGGACAGGACAAGAGACCCAGTACTTC. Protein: CASSNIGTGQETQYF.

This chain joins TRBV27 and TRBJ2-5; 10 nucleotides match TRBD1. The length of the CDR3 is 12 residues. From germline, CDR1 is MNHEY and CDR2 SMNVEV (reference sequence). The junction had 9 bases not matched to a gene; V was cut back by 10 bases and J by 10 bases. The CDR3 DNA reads TGTGCCACAGGGACAGGGGTTCCCTACCAGTACTTC. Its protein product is CATGTGVPYQYF.

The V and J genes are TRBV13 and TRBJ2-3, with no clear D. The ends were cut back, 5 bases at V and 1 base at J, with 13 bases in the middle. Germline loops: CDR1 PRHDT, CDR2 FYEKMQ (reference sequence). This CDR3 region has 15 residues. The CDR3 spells CASSQSRTGTDTQYF. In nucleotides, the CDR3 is TGTGCCAGCAGCCAGAGCAGGACCGGCACAGATACGCAGTATTTT.

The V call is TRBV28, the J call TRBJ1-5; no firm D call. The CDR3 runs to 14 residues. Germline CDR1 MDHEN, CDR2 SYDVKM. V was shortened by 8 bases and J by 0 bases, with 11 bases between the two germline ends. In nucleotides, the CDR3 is TGTGCCAGCCGGCAGGTTTATAGCAATCAGCCCCAGCATTTT. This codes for CASRQVYSNQPQHF.

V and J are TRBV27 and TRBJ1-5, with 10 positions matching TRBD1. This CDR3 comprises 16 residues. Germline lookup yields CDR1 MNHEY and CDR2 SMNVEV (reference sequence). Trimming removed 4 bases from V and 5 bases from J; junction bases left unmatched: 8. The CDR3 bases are TGTGCCAGCAGTTCGGGACAGGGGCACTACTATCAGCCCCAGCATTTT. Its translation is CASSSGQGHYYQPQHF.

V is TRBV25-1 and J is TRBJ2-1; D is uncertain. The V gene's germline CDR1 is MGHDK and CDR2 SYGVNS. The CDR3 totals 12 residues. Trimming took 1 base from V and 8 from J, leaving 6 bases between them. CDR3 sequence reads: CASSESNDEQFF. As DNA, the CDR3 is TGTGCCAGCAGTGAATCCAATGATGAGCAGTTCTTC.

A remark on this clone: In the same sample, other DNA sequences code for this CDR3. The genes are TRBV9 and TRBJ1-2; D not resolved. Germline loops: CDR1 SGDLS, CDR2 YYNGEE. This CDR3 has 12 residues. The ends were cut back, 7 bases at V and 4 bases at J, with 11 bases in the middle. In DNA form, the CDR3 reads TGTGCCAGCTCCCCGACCCCCTATGGCTACACCTTC. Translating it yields CASSPTPYGYTF.

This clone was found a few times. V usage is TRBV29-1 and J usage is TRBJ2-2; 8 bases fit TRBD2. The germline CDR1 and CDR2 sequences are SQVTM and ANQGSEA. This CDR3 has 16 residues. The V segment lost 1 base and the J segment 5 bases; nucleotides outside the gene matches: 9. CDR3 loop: CSVEGLAGQLTGELFF. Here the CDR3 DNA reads TGCAGCGTTGAAGGGCTAGCGGGCCAGTTAACCGGGGAGCTGTTTTTT.

The CDR3 nucleotides are TGTGCCAGCTCACCAAAGGTGAATTCCCACGAGCAGTACTTC. This encodes CASSPKVNSHEQYF. The chain joins TRBV18 to TRBJ2-7, with D unresolved. The V gene lost 2 bases and the J gene lost 5 bases, with 13 bases spanning the gap. The CDR3 is made up of 14 amino acids. The germline V gene encodes CDR1 KGHSH and CDR2 LQKENI. The whole variable domain, filled in from reference TRBV18 and TRBJ2-7, reads NAGVMQNPRHLVRRRGQEARLRCSPMKGHSHVYWYRQLPEEGLKFMVYLQKENIIDESGMPKERFSAEFPKEGPSILRIQQVVRGDSAAYFCASSPKVNSHEQYFGPGTRLTVT.

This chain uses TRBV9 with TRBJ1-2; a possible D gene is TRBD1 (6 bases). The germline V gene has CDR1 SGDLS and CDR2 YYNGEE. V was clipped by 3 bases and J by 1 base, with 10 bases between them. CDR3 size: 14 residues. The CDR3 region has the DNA TGTGCCAGCAGCGGCTACAGGGATAACTATGGCTACACCTTC. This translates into CASSGYRDNYGYTF.

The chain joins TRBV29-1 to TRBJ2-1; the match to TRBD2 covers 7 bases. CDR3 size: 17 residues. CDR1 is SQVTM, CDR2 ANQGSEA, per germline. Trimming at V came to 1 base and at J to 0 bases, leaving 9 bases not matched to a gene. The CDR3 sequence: CSVEGGGGAGSYNEQFF. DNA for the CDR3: TGCAGCGTTGAAGGGGGGGGAGGGGCAGGCTCCTACAATGAGCAGTTCTTC.

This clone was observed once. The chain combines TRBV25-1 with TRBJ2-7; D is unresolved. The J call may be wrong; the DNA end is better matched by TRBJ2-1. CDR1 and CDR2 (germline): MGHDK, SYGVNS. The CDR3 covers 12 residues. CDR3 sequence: CASSETGNEQFF. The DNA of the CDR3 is TGTGCCAGCAGTGAAACGGGCAATGAGCAGTTCTTC.

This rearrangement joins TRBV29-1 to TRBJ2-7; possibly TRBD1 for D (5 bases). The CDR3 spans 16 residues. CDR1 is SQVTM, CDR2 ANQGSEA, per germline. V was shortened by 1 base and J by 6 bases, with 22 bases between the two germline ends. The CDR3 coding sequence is TGCAGCGTTGAAGTCCGAGGACAAGGGCCCTCCGGCGAGCAGTACTTC. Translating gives CSVEVRGQGPSGEQYF.

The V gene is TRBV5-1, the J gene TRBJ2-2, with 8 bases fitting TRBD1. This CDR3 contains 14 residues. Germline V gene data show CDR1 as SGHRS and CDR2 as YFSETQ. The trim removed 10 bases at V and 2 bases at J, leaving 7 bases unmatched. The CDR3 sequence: CAAGQGFNTGELFF. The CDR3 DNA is TGCGCCGCAGGACAGGGCTTTAACACCGGGGAGCTGTTTTTT. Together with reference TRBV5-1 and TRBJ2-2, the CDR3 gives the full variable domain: KAGVTQTPRYLIKTRGQQVTLSCSPISGHRSVSWYQQTPGQGLQFLFEYFSETQRNKGNFPGRFSGRQFSNSRSEMNVSTLELGDSALYLCAAGQGFNTGELFFGEGSRLTVL.

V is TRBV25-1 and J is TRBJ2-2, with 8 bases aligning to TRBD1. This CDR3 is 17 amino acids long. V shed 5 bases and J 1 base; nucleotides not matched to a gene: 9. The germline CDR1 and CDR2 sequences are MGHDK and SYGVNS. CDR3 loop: CASSPTTGTGNTGELFF. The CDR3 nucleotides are TGTGCCAGCAGTCCTACCACCGGGACAGGGAACACCGGGGAGCTGTTTTTT.

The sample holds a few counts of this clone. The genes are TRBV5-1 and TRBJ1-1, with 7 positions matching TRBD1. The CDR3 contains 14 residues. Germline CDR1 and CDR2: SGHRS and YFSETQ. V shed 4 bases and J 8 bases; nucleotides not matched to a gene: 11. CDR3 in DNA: TGCGCCAGCAGCCCGACCCCTCGAGGGGGCGAAGCTTTCTTT. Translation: CASSPTPRGGEAFF.

The chain's CDR3 is CASSTSDRGHQPQHF. In DNA, the CDR3 is TGTGCCAGTAGTACGTCGGACAGGGGGCACCAGCCCCAGCATTTT. This chain links TRBV19 with TRBJ1-5; 11 nucleotides line up with TRBD1. The CDR3 totals 15 residues. V lost 4 bases to trimming and J lost 7 bases; unmatched junction nucleotides: 6. Per the germline V gene, CDR1 is LNHDA and CDR2 is SQIVND (reference sequence). The variable domain in full, with the rest retrieved from reference TRBV19 and TRBJ1-5, is DGGITQSPKYLFRKEGQNVTLSCEQNLNHDAMYWYRQDPGQGLRLIYYSQIVNDFQKGDIAEGYSVSREKKESFPLTVTSAQKNPTAFYLCASSTSDRGHQPQHFGDGTRLSIL.

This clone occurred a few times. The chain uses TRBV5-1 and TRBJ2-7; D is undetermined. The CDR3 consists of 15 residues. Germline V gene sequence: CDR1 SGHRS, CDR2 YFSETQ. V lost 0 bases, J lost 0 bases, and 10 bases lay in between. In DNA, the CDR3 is TGCGCCAGCAGCTTGGGCAACCCGAGCTCCTACGAGCAGTACTTC. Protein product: CASSLGNPSSYEQYF.

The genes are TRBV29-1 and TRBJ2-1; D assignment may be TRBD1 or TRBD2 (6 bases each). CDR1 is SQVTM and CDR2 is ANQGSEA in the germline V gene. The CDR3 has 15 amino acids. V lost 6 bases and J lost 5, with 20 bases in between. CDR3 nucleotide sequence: TGCAGCGTGGGAGGCACTCTGGACAGTGACAATGAGCAGTTCTTC. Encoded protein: CSVGGTLDSDNEQFF.